This is a list of T cell receptor beta chains from one sample in a study of cytomegalovirus exposure and HLA in healthy donors. Here immunoSEQ multiplex PCR was the method, and the copy in TCRdb shows in-frame clones only, minus some. This table holds 100,000 to 150,000 clones, less than 80% found once. The sequencing sample was made of PBMCs. Every receptor here comes from a man aged 25-40 years in good health and CMV-seronegative. CDR3s include the opening cysteine and the closing phenylalanine or tryptophan. D genes are given only for firm matches. Clone size appears in some rows only: once, few, many, or a class for an expanded clone.

V gene	J gene	D gene	clone size	CDR3 DNA	CDR3 protein
TRBV7-2	TRBJ2-7	TRBD2	NA	TGTGCCAGCAGCCCCCGTCCTAGCGGGGGGGTCAAAGGGTACGAGCAGTACTTC	CASSPRPSGGVKGYEQYF
TRBV5-4	TRBJ2-5	TRBD2	NA	TGTGCCAGCAGCCCCAGCGGGGGCTCTTCCCGAGAGACCCAGTACTTC	CASSPSGGSSRETQYF
TRBV27	TRBJ2-5	TRBD2	NA	TGTGCCAGCAGCCCGGGGGGTGGCGGGGGGGTTGAGACCCAGTACTTC	CASSPGGGGGVETQYF
TRBV11-1	TRBJ1-1	NA	few	TGTGCCAGCAGCGTCGGGGGGCCCAACACTGAAGCTTTCTTT	CASSVGGPNTEAFF
TRBV28	TRBJ2-2	TRBD2	NA	TGTGCCAGCAGCCTTTTTCGGCTAGCGGGTTCTCAGACCGGGGAGCTGTTTTTT	CASSLFRLAGSQTGELFF
TRBV7-3	TRBJ2-3	NA	NA	TGTGCCAGCAGCTTTGGACAGAGCACAGATACGCAGTATTTT	CASSFGQSTDTQYF
TRBV11-2	TRBJ1-3	NA	NA	TGTGCCAGCAGCTTAGCAGGGCTCGGAAACACCATATATTTT	CASSLAGLGNTIYF
TRBV28	TRBJ2-7	TRBD1	NA	TGTGCCAGCAGCTTAAACATTGGGACAGGCCACGAGCAGTACTTC	CASSLNIGTGHEQYF
TRBV27	TRBJ2-7	TRBD2	NA	TGTGCCAGCAGTCTGCGGGGGTTCGAGCAGTACTTC	CASSLRGFEQYF
TRBV30	TRBJ1-1	NA	NA	TGTGCCTGGAATGGGCCCTCCATGAACACTGAAGCTTTCTTT	CAWNGPSMNTEAFF
TRBV27	TRBJ2-1	TRBD2	NA	TGTGCCAGCAGCCTCAGACTAGCGGGGGGGCCGGGTAATGAGCAGTTCTTC	CASSLRLAGGPGNEQFF
TRBV5-1	TRBJ2-7	NA	NA	TGCGCCAGTGGGGGAGCAGGGGGGATTAGTCGCGAGCAGTACTTC	CASGGAGGISREQYF
TRBV5-4	TRBJ1-3	NA	few	TGTGCCAGCAGCTATGACAGGGGAAACACCATATATTTT	CASSYDRGNTIYF
TRBV10-1	TRBJ2-1	TRBD1	once	TGCGCCAGCTGCCAAGGTGGGGCCGGGACAGGGGGCACCTACAATGAGCAGTTCTTC	CASCQGGAGTGGTYNEQFF